This T cell receptor beta chain was recovered during a study of vaccination effects on CD4 cells after COVID-19. Antigen-specific CD4+ T cells were expanded with viral peptide pools in the ViraFEST assay before sequencing. The authors isolated CD4+ T cells after roughly eleven days of culture. Infection dated between March and December 2020, before the Alpha, Beta and Delta variants reached the United States. Two doses of BNT162b2 or mRNA-1273 vaccine were administered to participants. The assay was immunoSEQ multiplex PCR, and TCRdb's table has in-frame clones only and misses some. This repertoire shows 15,000 to 20,000 clones, around 74% found once; its top ten account for roughly 19%. Remarks on this clone: Its specificity is not known.

This CDR3 region has 14 residues. The ends were cut back, 0 bases at V and 1 base at J, with 7 bases in the middle. The germline gives CDR1 SGDLS, CDR2 YYNGEE. The rearrangement uses TRBV9 and TRBJ2-5; no firm D call. The receptor's source is a human donor who had a prior SARS-CoV-2 infection. The source was CD4+ T cells from PBMCs cultured with SARS-CoV-2 spike peptides, collected after COVID-19 vaccination. CDR3 residues: CASSVALSQETQYF. The CDR3 DNA sequence: TGTGCCAGCAGCGTAGCCCTGAGCCAAGAGACCCAGTACTTC.